The 7 T cell receptor beta chains below come from one sample, sequenced in a study of blood T cell repertoires in COVID-19. Some clones are missing from TCRdb's copy, which holds only in-frame ones; the method was immunoSEQ multiplex PCR. The repertoire holds about 120,000 clones, with roughly three quarters as singletons. The sequencing sample was made of peripheral blood. The receptors derive from a woman over 75 with acute or convalescent COVID-19.

The rearrangement links TRBV4-2 to TRBJ1-4; 7 positions agree with TRBD1. Germline V gene sequence: CDR1 LGHNA, CDR2 YNFKEQ. The length of the CDR3 is 15 residues. After removal of 3 bases from V and 7 bases from J, the junction contained 8 bases not matched to a gene. CDR3 residues: CASSQATGLAEKLFF. The CDR3 DNA reads as TGTGCCAGCAGCCAGGCGACAGGGCTCGCTGAAAAACTGTTTTTT.

The chain is built from TRBV6-6 and TRBJ1-3, with TRBD1 as a possible D gene (5 bases). Germline V gene data show CDR1 as MNHNY and CDR2 as SVGAGI (reference sequence). With 4 bases removed from V and 0 bases from J, the gap between germline ends came to 13 bases. The CDR3 runs to 16 residues. CDR3 DNA: TGTGCCAGCAGTTTGGACACAACGAGCTCTGGAAACACCATATATTTT. Protein: CASSLDTTSSGNTIYF.

The chain carries TRBV6-7 and TRBJ1-2; TRBD1 aligns across 11 bases. TRBV6-7 has ORF status, its function being uncertain. This CDR3 contains 17 residues. With 5 bases clipped from V and 8 bases from J, the junction kept 16 bases outside the gene matches. The CDR3 sequence: CASSRWDRGDGCGGYTF. The CDR3, as DNA: TGTGCCAGCAGTCGGTGGGACAGGGGGGATGGTTGTGGAGGCTACACCTTC.

V usage is TRBV5-1 and J usage is TRBJ1-1; the match to TRBD1 covers 8 bases. CDR3 length: 14 residues. Germline V gene lookup returns CDR1 SGHRS and CDR2 YFSETQ. With 4 bases clipped from V and 4 bases from J, the junction kept 6 bases outside the gene matches. CDR3 residues: CASSPRTGSTEAFF. The DNA of the CDR3 is TGCGCCAGCAGCCCGAGGACAGGGAGCACTGAAGCTTTCTTT.

For the CDR3, the DNA is TGTGCCAGCAGCTTGTGGGGGGAAAACATTCAGTACTTC. This encodes CASSLWGENIQYF. The chain links TRBV5-5 to TRBJ2-4, with D possibly being TRBD2 (6 bases). Germline CDR1 and CDR2: SGHKS and YYEKEE (reference sequence). This CDR3 has 13 amino acids. V was trimmed by 1 base and J by 5 bases, leaving 7 bases between them.

This rearrangement joins TRBV27 to TRBJ1-2; no definite D call. V was cut by 1 base and J by 2 bases, with 8 bases left in between. Germline V CDR1 and CDR2: MNHEY, SMNVEV (reference sequence). The CDR3 runs 14 residues. CDR3 sequence: CASSLYPGNYGYTF. The CDR3, as DNA: TGTGCCAGCAGTTTATACCCGGGAAACTATGGCTACACCTTC.

The chain carries TRBV7-2 and TRBJ2-7; TRBD2 aligns across 10 bases. This CDR3 spans 13 amino acids. Unmatched junction bases numbered 2, after V lost 5 bases and J lost 4 bases. Looked up from germline, CDR1 is SGHTA and CDR2 is FQGNSA. CDR3 nucleotides: TGTGCCAGCAGCACTAGCGGGGTTTACGAGCAGTACTTC. Its protein product is CASSTSGVYEQYF. Drawing the rest from reference TRBV7-2 and TRBJ2-7, the complete variable domain is GAGVSQSPSNKVTEKGKDVELRCDPISGHTALYWYRQSLGQGLEFLIYFQGNSAPDKSGLPSDRFSAERTGGSVSTLTIQRTQQEDSAVYLCASSTSGVYEQYFGPGTRLTVT.